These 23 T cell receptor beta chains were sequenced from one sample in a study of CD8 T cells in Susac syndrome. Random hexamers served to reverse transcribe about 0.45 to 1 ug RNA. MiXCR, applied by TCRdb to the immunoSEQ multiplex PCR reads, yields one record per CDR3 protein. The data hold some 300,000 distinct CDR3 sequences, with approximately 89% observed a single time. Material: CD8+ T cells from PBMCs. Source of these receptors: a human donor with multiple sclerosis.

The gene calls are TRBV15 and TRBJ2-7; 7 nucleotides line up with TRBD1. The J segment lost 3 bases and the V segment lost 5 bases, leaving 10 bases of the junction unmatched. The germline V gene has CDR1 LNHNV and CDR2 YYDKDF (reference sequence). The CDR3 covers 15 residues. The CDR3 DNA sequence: TGTGCCACCAGCGAACACGGGACAGCTATCTACGAGCAGTACTTC. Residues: CATSEHGTAIYEQYF.

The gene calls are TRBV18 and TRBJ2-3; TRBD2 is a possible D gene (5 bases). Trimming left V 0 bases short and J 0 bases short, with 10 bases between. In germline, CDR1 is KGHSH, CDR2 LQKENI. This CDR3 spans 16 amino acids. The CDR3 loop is CASSPPERRSTDTQYF. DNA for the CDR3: TGTGCCAGCTCACCACCGGAGCGGAGGAGCACAGATACGCAGTATTTT.

Written as DNA, the CDR3 is TGTGCCAGCAGGCCGAAATTTTGGCGGGTCTCTGGAAACACCATATATTTT. It specifies CASRPKFWRVSGNTIYF. The chain uses TRBV28 and TRBJ1-3; D is uncertain. There are 17 residues in the CDR3. The V gene's germline CDR1 is MDHEN and CDR2 SYDVKM. V dropped 6 bases and J dropped 0 bases, with 18 bases sitting between them.

The CDR3 is CASSVDTMSYEQYF. The CDR3 region has the DNA TGTGCCAGCAGCGTAGACACGATGTCCTACGAGCAGTACTTC. The V and J genes are TRBV9 and TRBJ2-7; D gene unclear. V was clipped by 0 bases and J by 1 base, with 8 bases between them. The length of the CDR3 is 14 residues. CDR1 is SGDLS and CDR2 is YYNGEE in the germline V gene.

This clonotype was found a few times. For the CDR3, the DNA is TGTGCCAGCGGCAGACTAGCGGGGGTGTACTTC. Protein: CASGRLAGVYF. This chain uses TRBV7-2 with TRBJ2-5; 12 nucleotides line up with TRBD2. There are 11 residues in the CDR3. V lost 8 bases to trimming and J lost 13 bases; unmatched junction nucleotides: 5. CDR1 is SGHTA and CDR2 is FQGNSA in the germline V gene.

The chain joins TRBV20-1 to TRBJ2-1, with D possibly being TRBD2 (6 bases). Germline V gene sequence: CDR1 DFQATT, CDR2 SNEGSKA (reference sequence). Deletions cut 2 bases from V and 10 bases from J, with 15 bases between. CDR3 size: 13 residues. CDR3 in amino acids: CSARPGTSGEQFF. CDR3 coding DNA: TGCAGTGCTAGACCCGGGACCAGCGGGGAGCAGTTCTTC.

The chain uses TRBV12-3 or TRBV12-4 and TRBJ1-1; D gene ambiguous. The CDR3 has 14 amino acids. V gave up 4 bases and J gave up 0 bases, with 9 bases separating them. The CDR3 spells CASSSVTLNTEAFF. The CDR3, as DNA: TGTGCCAGCAGTTCGGTCACTTTGAACACTGAAGCTTTCTTT.

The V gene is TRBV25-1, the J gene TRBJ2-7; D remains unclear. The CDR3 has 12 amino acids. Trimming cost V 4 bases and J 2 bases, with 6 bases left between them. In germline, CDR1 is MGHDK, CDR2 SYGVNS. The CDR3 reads CASSVAAYEQYF. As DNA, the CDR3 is TGTGCCAGCAGTGTGGCTGCCTACGAGCAGTACTTC.

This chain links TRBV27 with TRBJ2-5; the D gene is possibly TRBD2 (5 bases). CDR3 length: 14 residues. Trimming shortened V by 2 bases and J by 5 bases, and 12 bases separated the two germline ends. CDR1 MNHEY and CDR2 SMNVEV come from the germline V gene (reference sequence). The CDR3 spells CASSLKFGVETQYF. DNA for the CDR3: TGTGCCAGCAGTTTAAAGTTCGGGGTTGAGACCCAGTACTTC.

CDR3 bases: TGTGCCAGCAGCGTAGAAGGGTCGAGCGGGGCTCTCAATGAGCAGTTCTTC. Translation: CASSVEGSSGALNEQFF. The chain combines TRBV9 with TRBJ2-1; TRBD2 matches at 7 bases. After removal of 0 bases from V and 6 bases from J, the junction contained 12 bases not matched to a gene. Germline V CDR1 and CDR2: SGDLS, YYNGEE. The CDR3 covers 17 residues.

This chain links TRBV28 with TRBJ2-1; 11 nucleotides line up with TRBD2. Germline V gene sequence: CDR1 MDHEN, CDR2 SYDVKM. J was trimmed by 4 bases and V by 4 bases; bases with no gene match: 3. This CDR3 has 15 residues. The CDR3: CASSSLAGGYNEQFF. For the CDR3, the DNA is TGTGCCAGCAGTTCTCTAGCGGGAGGTTACAATGAGCAGTTCTTC.

The CDR3 DNA reads as TGTGCCATCAGGCCTCAGTGGGAAGAGACCCAGTACTTC. Encoded protein: CAIRPQWEETQYF. V usage is TRBV10-3 and J usage is TRBJ2-5; D ambiguous. Germline loops: CDR1 ENHRY, CDR2 SYGVKD. The CDR3 has 13 amino acids. The V end lost 6 bases, the J end lost 3 bases, and 11 bases lay between the germline ends.

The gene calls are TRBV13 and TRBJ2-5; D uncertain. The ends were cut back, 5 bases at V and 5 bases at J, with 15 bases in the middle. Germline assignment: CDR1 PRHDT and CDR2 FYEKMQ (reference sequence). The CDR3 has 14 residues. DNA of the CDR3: TGTGCCAGCAGCCCCCTAACTCGAAGGGAGACCCAGTACTTC. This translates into CASSPLTRRETQYF.

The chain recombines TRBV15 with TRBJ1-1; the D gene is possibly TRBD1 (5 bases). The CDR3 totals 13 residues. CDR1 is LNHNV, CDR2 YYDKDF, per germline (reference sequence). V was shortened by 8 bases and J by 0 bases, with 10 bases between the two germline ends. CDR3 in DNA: TGTGCCACCTCGCAGGGATTGAACACTGAAGCTTTCTTT. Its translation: CATSQGLNTEAFF.

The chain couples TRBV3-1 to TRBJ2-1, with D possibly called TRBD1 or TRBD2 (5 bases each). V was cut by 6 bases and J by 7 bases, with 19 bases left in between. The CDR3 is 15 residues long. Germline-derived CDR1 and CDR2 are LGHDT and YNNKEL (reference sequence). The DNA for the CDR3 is TGTGCCAGCAGTTCCACTACTGACGAGGGGAATGAGCAGTTCTTC. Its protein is CASSSTTDEGNEQFF.

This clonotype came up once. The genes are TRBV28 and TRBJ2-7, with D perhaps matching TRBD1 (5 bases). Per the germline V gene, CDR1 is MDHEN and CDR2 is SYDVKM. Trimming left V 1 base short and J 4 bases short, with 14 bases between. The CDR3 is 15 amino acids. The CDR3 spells CASSLLNARAYEQYF. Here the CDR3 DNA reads TGTGCCAGCAGTTTATTAAACGCCAGGGCGTACGAGCAGTACTTC.

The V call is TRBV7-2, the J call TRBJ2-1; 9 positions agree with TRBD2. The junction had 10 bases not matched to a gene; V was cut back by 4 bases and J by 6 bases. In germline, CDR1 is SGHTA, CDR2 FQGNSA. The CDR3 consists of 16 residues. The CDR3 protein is CASSSSGESPPNEQFF. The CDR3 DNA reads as TGTGCCAGCAGCTCTAGCGGGGAATCCCCTCCCAATGAGCAGTTCTTC. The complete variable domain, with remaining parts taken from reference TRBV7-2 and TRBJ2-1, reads GAGVSQSPSNKVTEKGKDVELRCDPISGHTALYWYRQSLGQGLEFLIYFQGNSAPDKSGLPSDRFSAERTGGSVSTLTIQRTQQEDSAVYLCASSSSGESPPNEQFFGPGTRLTVL.

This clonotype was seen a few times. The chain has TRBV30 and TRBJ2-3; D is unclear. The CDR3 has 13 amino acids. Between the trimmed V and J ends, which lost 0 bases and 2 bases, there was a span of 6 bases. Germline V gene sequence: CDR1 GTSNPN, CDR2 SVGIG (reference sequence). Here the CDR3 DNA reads TGTGCCTGGAGTGTCCAAGACACAGATACGCAGTATTTT. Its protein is CAWSVQDTDTQYF.

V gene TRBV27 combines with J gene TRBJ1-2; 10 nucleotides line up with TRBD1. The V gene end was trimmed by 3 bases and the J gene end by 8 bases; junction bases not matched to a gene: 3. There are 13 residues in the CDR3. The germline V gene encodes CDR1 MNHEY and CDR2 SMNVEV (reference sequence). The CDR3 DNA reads TGTGCCAGCAGTTTTGGGACAGGGGCCGGCTACACCTTC. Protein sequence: CASSFGTGAGYTF.

DNA of the CDR3: TGTGCCTGGATAGCCAGGGCTAGGGACGGCTACACCTTC. Translated: CAWIARARDGYTF. The V call is TRBV30, the J call TRBJ1-2; D is possibly TRBD1 (5 bases). The CDR3 is made up of 13 amino acids. CDR1 is GTSNPN, CDR2 SVGIG, per germline (reference sequence). V dropped 4 bases and J dropped 8 bases, with 17 bases sitting between them.

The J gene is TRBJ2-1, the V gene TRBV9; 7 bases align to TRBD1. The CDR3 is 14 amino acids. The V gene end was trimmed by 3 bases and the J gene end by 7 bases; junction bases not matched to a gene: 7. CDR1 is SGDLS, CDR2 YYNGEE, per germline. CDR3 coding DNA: TGTGCCAGCAGCGGACAGGGCGGCACGAATGAGCAGTTCTTC. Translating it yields CASSGQGGTNEQFF. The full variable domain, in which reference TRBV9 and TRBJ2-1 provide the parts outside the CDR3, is DSGVTQTPKHLITATGQRVTLRCSPRSGDLSVYWYQQSLDQGLQFLIQYYNGEERAKGNILERFSAQQFPDLHSELNLSSLELGDSALYFCASSGQGGTNEQFFGPGTRLTVL.

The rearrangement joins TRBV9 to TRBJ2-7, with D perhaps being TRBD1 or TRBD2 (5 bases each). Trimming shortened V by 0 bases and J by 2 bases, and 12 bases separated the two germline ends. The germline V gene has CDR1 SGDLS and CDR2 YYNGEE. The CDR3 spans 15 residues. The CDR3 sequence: CASSVEGWDPYEQYF. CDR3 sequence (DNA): TGTGCCAGCAGCGTAGAGGGCTGGGACCCCTACGAGCAGTACTTC.

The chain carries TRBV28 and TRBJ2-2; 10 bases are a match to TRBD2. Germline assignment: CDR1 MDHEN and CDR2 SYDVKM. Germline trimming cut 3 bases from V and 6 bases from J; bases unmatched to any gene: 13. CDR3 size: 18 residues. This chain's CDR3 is CASSFLAGGPSGAGELFF. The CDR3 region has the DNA TGTGCCAGCAGTTTCTTAGCGGGAGGCCCTTCGGGCGCCGGGGAGCTGTTTTTT.